This T cell receptor beta chain came from a study of glioma-infiltrating T cells. Study-level findings and limits: Non-neoplastic patients had below-expected tissue-blood divergence, while all gliomas exceeded expectation.

A remark on this clonotype: Its antigen is undetermined.

The germline V gene encodes CDR1 SGHTA and CDR2 FQGNSA. V lost 1 base and J 3 bases, leaving 13 bases between the germline ends. CDR3 size: 15 residues. TCR alpha and beta CDR3 regions were amplified from RNA using iRepertoire nested multiplex PCR. TCRdb re-derived calls from the multiplex PCR reads in MiXCR, one entry per CDR3 protein. The profile shows about 140,000 distinct CDR3 sequences, roughly two fifths of them singletons. The source is a human donor with low-grade glioma or glioblastoma, undergoing nonglioma brain surgery, or in good health (not recorded which). What was sequenced was glioma tissue, nonneoplastic brain tissue, or PBMCs (not recorded which). V and J are TRBV7-2 and TRBJ2-7, with a possible D match to TRBD2 (5 bases). The CDR3 nucleotides read TGTGCCAGCAGCTTAGGCGTTAGCGAAAACTACGAGCAGTACTTC. Amino acid sequence: CASSLGVSENYEQYF.